This T cell receptor (beta chain) was recorded in a study of blood T cell repertoires in COVID-19. Germline-derived CDR1 and CDR2 are KGHSH and LQKENI. The CDR3 contains 12 residues. Trimming took off 5 bases at V and 3 bases at J, with 6 bases between the two ends. Sequencing used immunoSEQ multiplex PCR; TCRdb keeps in-frame clones, though not all of them. Of under 250,000 clones in the sample, roughly 90% were seen once. The TCR comes from a man aged 60 to 75 who had recovered from COVID-19. The sample consisted of peripheral blood. The V gene is TRBV18, the J gene TRBJ2-3; tentatively, D is TRBD1 (6 bases). Written as DNA, the CDR3 is TGTGCCAGCTCAAGGGGGACAGATACGCAGTATTTT. Amino acid sequence: CASSRGTDTQYF.